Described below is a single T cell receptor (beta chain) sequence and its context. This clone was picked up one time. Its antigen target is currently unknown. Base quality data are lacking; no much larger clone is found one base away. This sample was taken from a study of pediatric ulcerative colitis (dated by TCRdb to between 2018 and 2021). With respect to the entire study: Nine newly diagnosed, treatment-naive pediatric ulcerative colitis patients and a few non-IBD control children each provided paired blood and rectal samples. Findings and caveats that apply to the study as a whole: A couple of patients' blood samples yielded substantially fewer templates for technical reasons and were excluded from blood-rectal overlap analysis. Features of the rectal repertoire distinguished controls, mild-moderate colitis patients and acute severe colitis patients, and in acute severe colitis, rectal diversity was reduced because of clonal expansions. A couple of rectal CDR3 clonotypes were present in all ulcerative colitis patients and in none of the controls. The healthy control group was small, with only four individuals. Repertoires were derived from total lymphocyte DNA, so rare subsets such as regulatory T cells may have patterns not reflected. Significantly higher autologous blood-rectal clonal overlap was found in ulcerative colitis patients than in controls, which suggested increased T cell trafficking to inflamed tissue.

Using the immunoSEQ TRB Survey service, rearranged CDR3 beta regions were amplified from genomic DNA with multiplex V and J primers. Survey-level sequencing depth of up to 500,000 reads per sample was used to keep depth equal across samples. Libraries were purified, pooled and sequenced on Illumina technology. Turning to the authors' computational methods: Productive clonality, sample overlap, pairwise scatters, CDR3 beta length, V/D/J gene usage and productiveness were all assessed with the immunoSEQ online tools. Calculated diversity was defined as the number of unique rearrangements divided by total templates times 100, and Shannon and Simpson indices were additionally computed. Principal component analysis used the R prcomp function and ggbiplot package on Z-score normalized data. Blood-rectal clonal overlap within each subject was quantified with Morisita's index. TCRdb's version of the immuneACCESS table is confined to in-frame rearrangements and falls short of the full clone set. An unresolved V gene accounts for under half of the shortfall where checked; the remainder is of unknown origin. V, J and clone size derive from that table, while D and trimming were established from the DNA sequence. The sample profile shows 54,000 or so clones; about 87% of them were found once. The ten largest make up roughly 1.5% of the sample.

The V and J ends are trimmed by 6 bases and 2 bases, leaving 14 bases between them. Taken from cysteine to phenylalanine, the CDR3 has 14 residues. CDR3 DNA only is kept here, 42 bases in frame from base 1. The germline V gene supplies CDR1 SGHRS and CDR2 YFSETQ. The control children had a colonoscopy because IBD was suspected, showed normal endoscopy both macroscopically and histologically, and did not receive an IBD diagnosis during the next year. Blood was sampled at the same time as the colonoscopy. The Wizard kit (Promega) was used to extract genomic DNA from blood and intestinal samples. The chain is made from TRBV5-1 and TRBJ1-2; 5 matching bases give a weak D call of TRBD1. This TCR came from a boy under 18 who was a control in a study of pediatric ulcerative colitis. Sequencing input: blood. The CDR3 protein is CASIPGPGNYGYTF. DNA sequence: TGCGCCAGCATTCCAGGTCCAGGGAACTATGGCTACACCTTC.